This T cell receptor beta chain was recovered during a study of graft-versus-host responses after intestinal transplantation. Study-level information: Recipients across the board were started on anti-thymocyte globulin induction, then kept on tacrolimus and steroids for about three years.

On this clone: Its antigen is not identified. In the same sample, other DNA sequences code for this CDR3.

This CDR3 is built from 12 residues. Germline-derived CDR1 and CDR2 are SGHRS and YFSETQ. J lost 8 bases, V lost 5 bases, and 6 bases had no gene match. Here immunoSEQ multiplex PCR was the method, and the copy in TCRdb shows in-frame clones only, minus some. Of under 150,000 clones listed, 90% are singletons. This receptor was taken from a human donor who received an intestinal transplant. This specimen consisted of unstimulated CD4+ T cells sorted from spleen or lymph node cells, obtained before intestinal transplant. This chain links TRBV5-1 with TRBJ1-2; 7 bases fit TRBD1. CDR3: CASSYQGEGYTF. The CDR3 DNA sequence: TGCGCCAGCAGTTACCAGGGGGAAGGCTACACCTTC.